The next 3 T cell receptor beta chains were all read from a single sample in a study of blood T cell repertoires in COVID-19. Assay: immunoSEQ multiplex PCR; the TCRdb copy retains only in-frame clones and omits some. The sample includes over 400,000 clones, roughly nine tenths seen only once; the top ten take 8.3%. The specimen sequenced was PBMCs or T cells enriched from blood (not recorded which). All receptors come from a woman aged 55 to 70 who had recovered from COVID-19.

The table lists this clone with a few counts. V and J are TRBV24-1 and TRBJ1-5, with D unclear. V was cut by 3 bases and J by 1 base, with 15 bases left in between. Germline loops: CDR1 KGHDR, CDR2 SFDVKD. The CDR3 contains 17 residues. The CDR3 loop reads CATSDPRDGLSNQPQHF. In DNA, the CDR3 is TGTGCCACCAGTGATCCCCGCGACGGACTGAGCAATCAGCCCCAGCATTTT.

The rearrangement uses TRBV7-8 and TRBJ1-5; tentative D call: TRBD1 (5 bases). Per germline, CDR1 SGHVS and CDR2 FQNEAQ. The V end was cut by 1 base, the J end by 4 bases, with 14 bases between. The CDR3 loop spans 16 amino acids. The CDR3 DNA reads as TGTGCCAGCAGCTTAGGCCTATGGACACTTAATCAGCCCCAGCATTTT. This gives the protein CASSLGLWTLNQPQHF. Drawing the rest from reference TRBV7-8 and TRBJ1-5, the complete variable domain is GAGVSQSPRYKVAKRGQDVALRCDPISGHVSLFWYQQALGQGPEFLTYFQNEAQLDKSGLPSDRFFAERPEGSVSTLKIQRTQQEDSAVYLCASSLGLWTLNQPQHFGDGTRLSIL.

CDR3 sequence: CAISSQGVKFF. In DNA, the CDR3 is TGTGCCATCAGCTCCCAGGGGGTAAAGTTCTTC. This chain connects TRBV10-3 to TRBJ2-1; 7 positions match TRBD1. Looked up from germline, CDR1 is ENHRY and CDR2 is SYGVKD. The CDR3 contains 11 residues. With 6 bases clipped from V and 14 bases from J, the junction kept 7 bases outside the gene matches.